This T cell receptor beta chain was sequenced during a study of cytomegalovirus exposure and HLA in healthy donors. Notes on the study in general: HLA alleles were associated with around 17,000 TCR beta sequences in a later analysis at 0.05 false discovery rate. Listed as cytomegalovirus-associated were roughly 180 TCR beta chains. Earlier analysis yielded a pattern in which most TCR beta V segments were productive about 90% or about 30% of the time. In vitro confirmation showed a few CMV-associated chains to be CMV antigen specific.

Germline values: CDR1 MNHEY, CDR2 SVGAGI. The length of the CDR3 is 14 residues. Trimming left V 6 bases short and J 2 bases short, with 13 bases between. On this clone: Its antigen is unidentified.

Primers included in the PCR were 60 Vbeta and 13 Jbeta primers. Only in-frame clones appear in the TCRdb table, and some are missing; sequencing was by immunoSEQ multiplex PCR. The table has some 160,000 clones, 77% seen once. The sequencing sample was made of PBMCs. This sequence joins TRBV6-5 and TRBJ1-1; D is possibly TRBD1 (5 bases). The TCR originated in a woman aged 25 to 39 in good health and CMV-seronegative. The chain's CDR3 is CASRPSDTNTEAFF. The CDR3, as DNA: TGTGCCAGCAGACCCTCGGACACTAACACTGAAGCTTTCTTT.